This paragraph reports one T cell receptor (beta chain). This entry is derived from a study of T cells in tuberculosis. Trimming pared 3 bases from V and 6 bases from J, leaving 17 bases between. The CDR3 is 15 amino acids. The germline V gene encodes CDR1 MGHRA and CDR2 YSYEKL. Cells were sorted from thawed PBMC rested overnight and stained with GMM-loaded CD1B tetramer, viability dye and anti-CD3. The lipid loaded on the CD1B tetramers was C32 glucose monomycolate from Rhodococcus equi. Assay: immunoSEQ multiplex PCR; the TCRdb copy retains only in-frame clones and omits some. This table holds around 50,000 clones, nearly 90% found once.

This TCR derives from an adult woman with latent tuberculosis. V gene TRBV4-1 combines with J gene TRBJ1-2, with D maybe TRBD1 (6 bases). The sequencing sample was made of CD1b-GMM tetramer-negative cells sorted from PBMCs. This CDR3 reads CASSQPAGRTDGYTF. The CDR3 nucleotides are TGCGCCAGCAGCCAGCCGGCAGGGCGGACAGATGGCTACACCTTC.